This entry lists 29 T cell receptor beta chains sequenced from one sample in a study of T cell changes during pregnancy in multiple sclerosis. The data were produced by immunoSEQ multiplex PCR, yet TCRdb's version contains in-frame clones alone and is incomplete. The sample records about 39,000 clones, 75% to 95% being singletons. The source material was CD4+ T cells from peripheral blood mononuclear cells, sampled in the third trimester of pregnancy. All receptors come from a female donor in good health, enrolled as a control in a pregnancy study.

The J gene is TRBJ1-2, the V gene TRBV5-6; tentative D call: TRBD1 (6 bases). The germline gives CDR1 SGHDT, CDR2 YYEEEE. The CDR3 spans 13 residues. Trimming left V 0 bases short and J 6 bases short, with 9 bases between. CDR3 sequence (DNA): TGTGCCAGCAGCTTGGTAGGGGGTAATGGCTACACCTTC. Protein product: CASSLVGGNGYTF.

This chain joins TRBV7-2 and TRBJ2-2, with a weak D call TRBD2 (7 bases). Germline V gives CDR1 SGHTA, CDR2 FQGNSA. The CDR3 has 13 residues. CDR3 sequence (DNA): TGTGGGGGGGGCAGTCCGAACACCGGGGAGCTGTTTTTT. It is translated as CGGGSPNTGELFF.

The genes are TRBV9 and TRBJ2-3; no reliable D call. Per germline, CDR1 SGDLS and CDR2 YYNGEE. V was trimmed by 2 bases and J by 0 bases, leaving 7 bases between them. The CDR3 consists of 14 residues. CDR3 sequence (DNA): TGTGCCAGCAGCGTTGTTCAAAGCACAGATACGCAGTATTTT. Translation: CASSVVQSTDTQYF.

With regard to this clone: One end of the junction fails to match germline, which may point to a read error. The chain combines TRBV7-7 with TRBJ2-3; 11 positions match TRBD1. Germline CDR1 SSHAT, CDR2 FNYEAQ (reference sequence). The CDR3 runs to 14 residues. DNA of the CDR3: TGTGCTAGCAGCCAGGGGACAGGGGGAGATACGCAGTATTTT. It translates to CASSQGTGGDTQYF.

The chain combines TRBV19 with TRBJ2-3; TRBD2 aligns across 7 bases. CDR1 LNHDA and CDR2 SQIVND come from the germline V gene (reference sequence). V lost 6 bases and J lost 6; bases outside the gene matches: 3. The CDR3 length is 12 residues. The CDR3 DNA follows: TGTGCCAGTAGGCTTAGCGGGGATACGCAGTATTTT. It encodes CASRLSGDTQYF.

This sequence joins TRBV25-1 and TRBJ2-5; the match to TRBD1 covers 7 bases. CDR3 length equals 15 residues. V lost 3 bases, J lost 5 bases, and 9 bases stayed unmatched. The V gene's germline CDR1 is MGHDK and CDR2 SYGVNS. The CDR3 nucleotides read TGTGCCAGCAGTGACGAGAAGGGGGCGTCGGAGACCCAGTACTTC. It codes for CASSDEKGASETQYF.

This chain joins TRBV30 and TRBJ2-3; the match to TRBD2 covers 7 bases. Germline V gene data show CDR1 as GTSNPN and CDR2 as SVGIG (reference sequence). The CDR3 runs 16 residues. Losses at the gene ends were 2 bases for V and 3 bases for J; bases not matched to a gene: 11. In nucleotides, the CDR3 is TGTGCCTGGAGTATAGGAACTAGCGCTGGGACAGATACGCAGTATTTT. This sequence encodes CAWSIGTSAGTDTQYF.

The chain joins TRBV6-5 to TRBJ1-3; 9 bases fit TRBD1. Germline lookup yields CDR1 MNHEY and CDR2 SVGAGI. V shed 5 bases, J shed 7 bases, and the junction held 6 bases outside the gene matches. This CDR3 spans 14 amino acids. The CDR3 spells CASSTETGGNTIYF. In DNA form, the CDR3 reads TGTGCCAGCAGTACCGAGACAGGGGGGAACACCATATATTTT.

The J gene is TRBJ2-2, the V gene TRBV7-2; TRBD1 might be the D (6 bases). In germline, CDR1 is SGHTA, CDR2 FQGNSA. Trimming pared 5 bases from V and 5 bases from J, leaving 15 bases between. The CDR3 runs to 15 residues. The CDR3 region is CASSPKLGTTGELFF. The CDR3 bases are TGTGCCAGCAGCCCAAAACTCGGGACAACCGGGGAGCTGTTTTTT.

This clone appeared a single time. The CDR3: CASSLALGGFTEAFF. The CDR3 nucleotides read TGTGCCAGCAGCTTAGCGCTGGGGGGATTCACTGAAGCTTTCTTT. The chain recombines TRBV7-9 with TRBJ1-1; the D gene is possibly TRBD1 (5 bases). Germline loops: CDR1 SEHNR, CDR2 FQNEAQ (reference sequence). Trimming removed 0 bases from V and 4 bases from J, with 12 bases in between. This CDR3 spans 15 amino acids. The entire variable domain, with the rest obtained from reference TRBV7-9 and TRBJ1-1, is as follows: DTGVSQNPRHKITKRGQNVTFRCDPISEHNRLYWYRQTLGQGPEFLTYFQNEAQLEKSRLLSDRFSAERPKGSFSTLEIQRTEQGDSAMYLCASSLALGGFTEAFFGQGTRLTVV.

V gene TRBV5-1 combines with J gene TRBJ2-5; D perhaps matches TRBD2 (6 bases). The length of the CDR3 is 13 residues. CDR1 SGHRS and CDR2 YFSETQ come from the germline V gene. V lost 3 bases and J 4 bases, leaving 10 bases between the germline ends. The DNA for the CDR3 is TGCGCCAGCAGCTCCGGGGGAGGAGAGACCCAGTACTTC. The encoded protein is CASSSGGGETQYF. Filled out from reference TRBV5-1 and TRBJ2-5, the complete variable domain reads KAGVTQTPRYLIKTRGQQVTLSCSPISGHRSVSWYQQTPGQGLQFLFEYFSETQRNKGNFPGRFSGRQFSNSRSEMNVSTLELGDSALYLCASSSGGGETQYFGPGTRLLVL.

The rearrangement joins TRBV5-1 to TRBJ2-3; 11 nucleotides match TRBD2. The CDR3 is made up of 16 amino acids. J was trimmed by 5 bases and V by 0 bases; bases with no gene match: 5. CDR1 SGHRS and CDR2 YFSETQ come from the germline V gene. The CDR3 DNA follows: TGCGCCAGCAGCTTGGCCCTAGCGGGAGGACGAGATACGCAGTATTTT. Translated: CASSLALAGGRDTQYF.

This chain uses TRBV4-1 with TRBJ2-3; the match to TRBD1 covers 10 bases. CDR1 MGHRA and CDR2 YSYEKL come from the germline V gene. This CDR3 is built from 17 residues. V shed 1 base and J 3 bases; nucleotides not matched to a gene: 7. The CDR3 DNA is TGCGCCAGCAGCCAAGGGGTCGGGACAGGGGTGACAGATACGCAGTATTTT. Protein sequence: CASSQGVGTGVTDTQYF.

Only one count was recorded for this clone. The V call is TRBV28, the J call TRBJ1-1; the match to TRBD1 covers 7 bases. Germline values: CDR1 MDHEN, CDR2 SYDVKM. The CDR3 has 18 residues. The trim removed 3 bases at V and 1 base at J, leaving 14 bases unmatched. CDR3 region: CASSFIATYYRGNTEAFF. As DNA, the CDR3 is TGTGCCAGCAGTTTTATAGCAACGTATTACAGGGGGAACACTGAAGCTTTCTTT.

The V and J genes are TRBV11-2 and TRBJ1-3; D is ambiguous. Germline-derived CDR1 and CDR2 are SGHAT and FQNNGV. V lost 4 bases and J lost 0, with 7 bases in between. The CDR3 is 14 residues long. Here the CDR3 reads CASSSGFSGNTIYF. The CDR3 bases are TGTGCCAGCAGCTCAGGATTCTCTGGAAACACCATATATTTT.

The V call is TRBV11-3, the J call TRBJ2-5; TRBD2 might be the D (5 bases). The germline V gene has CDR1 SGHNT and CDR2 YENEEA. Trimming left V 3 bases short and J 5 bases short, with 10 bases between. The CDR3 totals 13 residues. In DNA, the CDR3 is TGTGCCAGCAGCTTCGGCTGGAGGGAGACCCAGTACTTC. Translating gives CASSFGWRETQYF.

The V gene is TRBV28, the J gene TRBJ1-6; 9 bases map to TRBD1. This CDR3 is built from 13 residues. The junction had 5 bases not matched to a gene; V was cut back by 8 bases and J by 9 bases. From germline, CDR1 is MDHEN and CDR2 SYDVKM. The CDR3 here is CASSRDRASPLHF. In DNA form, the CDR3 reads TGTGCCAGCTCCCGGGACAGGGCTTCACCCCTCCACTTT.

V is TRBV7-2 and J is TRBJ1-1; D is ambiguous. Germline CDR1 is SGHTA and CDR2 is FQGNSA. The CDR3 covers 13 residues. Trimming removed 1 base at V and 4 bases at J, with 7 bases between. In nucleotides, the CDR3 is TGTGCCAGCAGCTTAGAGATTAGCACTGAAGCTTTCTTT. Its translation is CASSLEISTEAFF.

The J gene is TRBJ2-7, the V gene TRBV2, with D possibly being TRBD1 (6 bases). Trimming removed 1 base at V and 4 bases at J, with 11 bases between. Germline-derived CDR1 and CDR2 are SNHLY and FYNNEI. The CDR3 sequence is 14 residues long. CDR3 coding DNA: TGTGCCAGCAGTGAAGGTTGGACAGCTTACGAGCAGTACTTC. The encoded protein is CASSEGWTAYEQYF.

This clone has more than one count but fewer than ten. The V and J genes are TRBV11-2 and TRBJ2-1; 7 positions agree with TRBD1. The CDR3 spans 16 residues. Per the germline V gene, CDR1 is SGHAT and CDR2 is FQNNGV. Trimming removed 0 bases from V and 4 bases from J; junction bases left unmatched: 6. The CDR3: CASSLDPGTAYNEQFF. The CDR3 DNA follows: TGTGCCAGCAGCTTAGACCCCGGGACAGCATACAATGAGCAGTTCTTC.

The chain is built from TRBV2 and TRBJ2-4; perhaps TRBD1 as D (6 bases). Germline lookup yields CDR1 SNHLY and CDR2 FYNNEI. Trimming took off 6 bases at V and 0 bases at J, with 9 bases between the two ends. This CDR3 is 14 amino acids long. CDR3 DNA: TGTGCCAGCAGGAGGGGGTTAGCCAAAAACATTCAGTACTTC. It yields the protein CASRRGLAKNIQYF.

The V and J genes are TRBV6-5 and TRBJ1-1, with 8 bases that match TRBD1. The V gene end was trimmed by 8 bases and the J gene end by 7 bases; junction bases not matched to a gene: 9. Germline V lookup: CDR1 MNHEY, CDR2 SVGAGI. This CDR3 spans 13 amino acids. The CDR3 is CASSQGAFGEAFF. The CDR3 DNA is TGTGCCAGCTCGCAGGGGGCCTTTGGTGAAGCTTTCTTT.

This clone was seen once. The V call is TRBV11-3, the J call TRBJ2-1, with 10 bases lining up with TRBD2. V dropped 5 bases and J dropped 11; count of bases not matched to a gene: 9. Per the germline V gene, CDR1 is SGHNT and CDR2 is YENEEA. The CDR3 totals 14 residues. The CDR3 DNA follows: TGTGCCAGCAGCCGAAACGGACTAGCGGACCAGCAGTTCTTC. Its protein is CASSRNGLADQQFF. Drawing the rest from reference TRBV11-3 and TRBJ2-1, the complete variable domain is EAGVVQSPRYKIIEKKQPVAFWCNPISGHNTLYWYLQNLGQGPELLIRYENEEAVDDSQLPKDRFSAERLKGVDSTLKIQPAELGDSAVYLCASSRNGLADQQFFGPGTRLTVL.

CDR3 nucleotide sequence: TGTGCCAGCAGCCAAGAACCTCGGGGACAGGGACAAGAGACCCAGTACTTC. Translation: CASSQEPRGQGQETQYF. This chain joins TRBV4-2 and TRBJ2-5, with 9 bases identical to TRBD1. V was clipped by 0 bases and J by 2 bases; unmatched bases: 7. The CDR3 length is 17 residues. Looked up from germline, CDR1 is LGHNA and CDR2 is YNFKEQ.

This CDR3 is CASSISRGGNEQFF. CDR3 nucleotides: TGTGCCAGTAGTATATCGCGGGGGGGCAATGAGCAGTTCTTC. The chain uses TRBV19 and TRBJ2-1; 9 nucleotides match TRBD2. V shed 2 bases and J 6 bases; nucleotides not matched to a gene: 2. The V gene's germline CDR1 is LNHDA and CDR2 SQIVND (reference sequence). CDR3 size: 14 residues.

The chain recombines TRBV2 with TRBJ2-5; possible D gene TRBD2, 6 bases. Trimming removed 2 bases from V and 7 bases from J, with 14 bases in between. Germline V CDR1 and CDR2: SNHLY, FYNNEI. The CDR3 consists of 14 residues. CDR3 loop: CASSEYKSEGTQYF. CDR3 coding DNA: TGTGCCAGCAGTGAATATAAGTCGGAGGGGACCCAGTACTTC.

DNA of the CDR3: TGTGCCATCAGTGAAGGACAGAACACTGAAGCTTTCTTT. It is translated as CAISEGQNTEAFF. The V and J genes are TRBV10-3 and TRBJ1-1; D perhaps matches TRBD1 (5 bases). There are 13 residues in the CDR3. Trimming stripped 3 bases from V and 1 base from J, with 6 bases between. Germline loops: CDR1 ENHRY, CDR2 SYGVKD.

The rearrangement links TRBV19 to TRBJ2-1; 9 bases align to TRBD1. Germline CDR1 and CDR2: LNHDA and SQIVND (reference sequence). Unmatched junction bases numbered 4, after V lost 7 bases and J lost 0 bases. This CDR3 spans 15 amino acids. CDR3 protein: CASIPDRGSYNEQFF. CDR3 coding DNA: TGTGCCAGTATCCCGGACAGGGGCTCCTACAATGAGCAGTTCTTC.

The J gene is TRBJ2-3, the V gene TRBV5-4; 11 nucleotides line up with TRBD2. With V trimmed by 0 bases and J by 2 bases, 5 bases remained unmatched. The germline gives CDR1 SGHNT, CDR2 YYREEE (reference sequence). The CDR3 spans 17 residues. The CDR3 DNA reads TGTGCCAGCAGCTTGGGGGGGACTAGCGGCCCCACAGATACGCAGTATTTT. It encodes CASSLGGTSGPTDTQYF.